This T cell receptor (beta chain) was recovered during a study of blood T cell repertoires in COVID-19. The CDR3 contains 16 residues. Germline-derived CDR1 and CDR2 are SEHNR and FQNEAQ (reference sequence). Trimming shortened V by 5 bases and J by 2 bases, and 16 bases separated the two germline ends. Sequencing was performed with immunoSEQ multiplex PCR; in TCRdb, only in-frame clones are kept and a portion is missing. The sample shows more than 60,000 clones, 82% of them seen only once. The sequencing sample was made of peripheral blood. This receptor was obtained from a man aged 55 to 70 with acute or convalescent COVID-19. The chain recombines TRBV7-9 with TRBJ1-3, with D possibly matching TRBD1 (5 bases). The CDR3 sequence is CASSHLLEGPGNTIYF. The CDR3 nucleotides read TGTGCCAGCAGCCATCTCTTGGAGGGGCCTGGAAACACCATATATTTT. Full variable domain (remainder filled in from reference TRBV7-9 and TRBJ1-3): DTGVSQNPRHKITKRGQNVTFRCDPISEHNRLYWYRQTLGQGPEFLTYFQNEAQLEKSRLLSDRFSAERPKGSFSTLEIQRTEQGDSAMYLCASSHLLEGPGNTIYFGEGSWLTVV.